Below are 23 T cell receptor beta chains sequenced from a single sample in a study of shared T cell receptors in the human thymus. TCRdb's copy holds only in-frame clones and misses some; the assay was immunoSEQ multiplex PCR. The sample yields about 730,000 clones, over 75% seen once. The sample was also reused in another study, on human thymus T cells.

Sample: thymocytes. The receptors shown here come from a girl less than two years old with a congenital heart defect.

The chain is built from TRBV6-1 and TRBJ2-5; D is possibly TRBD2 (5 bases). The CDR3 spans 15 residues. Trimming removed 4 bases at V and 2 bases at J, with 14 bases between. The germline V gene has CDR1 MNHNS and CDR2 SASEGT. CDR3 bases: TGTGCCAGCAGTGCGGACGGGGAGTTTCAAGAGACCCAGTACTTC. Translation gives CASSADGEFQETQYF.

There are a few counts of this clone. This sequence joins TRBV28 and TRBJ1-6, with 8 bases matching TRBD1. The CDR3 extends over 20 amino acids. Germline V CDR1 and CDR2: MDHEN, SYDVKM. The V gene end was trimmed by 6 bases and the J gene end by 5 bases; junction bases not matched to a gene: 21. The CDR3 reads CASSRDAGGPTITDNSPLHF. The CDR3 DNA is TGTGCCAGCAGCCGCGATGCAGGGGGCCCAACGATAACTGATAATTCACCCCTCCACTTT.

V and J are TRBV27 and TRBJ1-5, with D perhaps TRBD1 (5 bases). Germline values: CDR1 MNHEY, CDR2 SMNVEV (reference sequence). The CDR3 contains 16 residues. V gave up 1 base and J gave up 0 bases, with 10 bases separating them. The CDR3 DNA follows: TGTGCCAGCAGTTTATTTCGGGGGAATAGCAATCAGCCCCAGCATTTT. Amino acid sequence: CASSLFRGNSNQPQHF.

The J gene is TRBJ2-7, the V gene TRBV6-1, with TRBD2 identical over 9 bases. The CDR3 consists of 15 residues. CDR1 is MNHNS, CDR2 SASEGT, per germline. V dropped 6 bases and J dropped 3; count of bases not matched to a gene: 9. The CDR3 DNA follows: TGTGCCAGCAGGGCACTGTGGACTAGCGACTACGAGCAGTACTTC. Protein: CASRALWTSDYEQYF.

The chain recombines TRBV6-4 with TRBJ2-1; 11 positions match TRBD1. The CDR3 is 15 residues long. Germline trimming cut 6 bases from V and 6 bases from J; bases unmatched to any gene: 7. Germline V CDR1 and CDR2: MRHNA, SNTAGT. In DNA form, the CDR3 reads TGTGCCAGCAGCGCGGGACAGGGGGTAACCAATGAGCAGTTCTTC. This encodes CASSAGQGVTNEQFF.

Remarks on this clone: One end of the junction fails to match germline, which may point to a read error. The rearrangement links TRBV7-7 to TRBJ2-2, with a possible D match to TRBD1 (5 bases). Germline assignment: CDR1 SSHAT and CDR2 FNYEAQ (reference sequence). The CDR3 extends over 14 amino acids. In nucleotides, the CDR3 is TGTGCTAGCAGCTTTCAGGGTAGTGACGGGGAGCTGTTTTTT. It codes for CASSFQGSDGELFF.

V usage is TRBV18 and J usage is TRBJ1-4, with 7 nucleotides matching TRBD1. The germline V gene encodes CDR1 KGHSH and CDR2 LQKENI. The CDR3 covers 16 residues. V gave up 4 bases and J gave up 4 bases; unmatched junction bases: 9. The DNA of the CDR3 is TGTGCCAGCTCACGACAGGGACAGTCAATTAATGAAAAACTGTTTTTT. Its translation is CASSRQGQSINEKLFF.

The CDR3 protein is CASSFRTIPRTGELFF. The CDR3 DNA follows: TGTGCCAGCAGCTTCAGGACTATACCCCGCACCGGGGAGCTGTTTTTT. The rearrangement links TRBV5-6 to TRBJ2-2, with TRBD2 as a possible D gene (6 bases). CDR1 is SGHDT and CDR2 is YYEEEE in the germline V gene. The CDR3 contains 16 residues. V lost 2 bases to trimming and J lost 4 bases, with 15 bases between them.

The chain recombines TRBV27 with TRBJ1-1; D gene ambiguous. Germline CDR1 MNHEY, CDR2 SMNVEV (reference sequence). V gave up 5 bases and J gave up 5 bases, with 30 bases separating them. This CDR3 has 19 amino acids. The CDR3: CASSRRRTGSGNLETEAFF. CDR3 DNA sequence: TGTGCCAGCAGTCGCCGTCGTACGGGGTCGGGCAACTTGGAGACTGAAGCTTTCTTT.

The DNA for the CDR3 is TGTGCCAGCAGCTTAGTAATGCCAGGGGGTTACTATGGCTACACCTTC. It codes for CASSLVMPGGYYGYTF. The chain is built from TRBV7-2 and TRBJ1-2; TRBD1 agrees at 7 bases. The CDR3 loop spans 16 amino acids. Per the germline V gene, CDR1 is SGHTA and CDR2 is FQGNSA. V was pared by 1 base and J by 3 bases, with 8 bases of the junction left unmatched.

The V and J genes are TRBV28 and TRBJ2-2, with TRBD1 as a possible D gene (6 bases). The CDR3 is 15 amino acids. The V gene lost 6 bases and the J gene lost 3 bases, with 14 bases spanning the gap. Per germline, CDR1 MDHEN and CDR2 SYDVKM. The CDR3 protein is CASSTHRVDTGELFF. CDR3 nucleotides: TGTGCCAGCAGCACCCACAGGGTGGACACCGGGGAGCTGTTTTTT.

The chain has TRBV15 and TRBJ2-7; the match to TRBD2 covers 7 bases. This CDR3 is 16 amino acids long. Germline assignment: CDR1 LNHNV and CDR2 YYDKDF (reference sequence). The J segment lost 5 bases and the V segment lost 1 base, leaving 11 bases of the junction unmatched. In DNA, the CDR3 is TGTGCCACCAGCAGAGGGGAGGGGAGGGCCCCGAACGAGCAGTACTTC. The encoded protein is CATSRGEGRAPNEQYF. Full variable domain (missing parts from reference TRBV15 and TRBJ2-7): DAMVIQNPRYQVTQFGKPVTLSCSQTLNHNVMYWYQQKSSQAPKLLFHYYDKDFNNEADTPDNFQSRRPNTSFCFLDIRSPGLGDTAMYLCATSRGEGRAPNEQYFGPGTRLTVT.

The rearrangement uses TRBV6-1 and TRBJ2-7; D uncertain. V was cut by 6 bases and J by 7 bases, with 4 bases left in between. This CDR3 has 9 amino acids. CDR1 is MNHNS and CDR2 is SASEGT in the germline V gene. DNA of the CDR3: TGTGCCAGCAGCAGAGAGCAGTACTTC. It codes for CASSREQYF.

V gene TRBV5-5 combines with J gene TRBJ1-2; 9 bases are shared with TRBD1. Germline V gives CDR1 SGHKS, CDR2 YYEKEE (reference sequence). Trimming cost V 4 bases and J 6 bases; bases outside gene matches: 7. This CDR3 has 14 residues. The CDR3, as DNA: TGTGCCAGCAGCCCTACCCGACAGGGGGATGGCTACACCTTC. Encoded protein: CASSPTRQGDGYTF.

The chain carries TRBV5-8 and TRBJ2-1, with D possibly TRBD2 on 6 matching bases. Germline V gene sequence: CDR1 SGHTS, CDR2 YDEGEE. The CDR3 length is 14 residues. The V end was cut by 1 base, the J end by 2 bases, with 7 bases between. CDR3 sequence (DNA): TGTGCCAGCAGCTTGCCGGGGGCCTACAATGAGCAGTTCTTC. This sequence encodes CASSLPGAYNEQFF.

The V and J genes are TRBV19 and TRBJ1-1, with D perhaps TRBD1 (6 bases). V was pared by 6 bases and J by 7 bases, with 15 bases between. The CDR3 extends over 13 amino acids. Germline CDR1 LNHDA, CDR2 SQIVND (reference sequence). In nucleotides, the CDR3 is TGTGCCAGTAGGGCTCACCGACAGGTTGAAGCTTTCTTT. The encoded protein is CASRAHRQVEAFF. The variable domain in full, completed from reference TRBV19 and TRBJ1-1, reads DGGITQSPKYLFRKEGQNVTLSCEQNLNHDAMYWYRQDPGQGLRLIYYSQIVNDFQKGDIAEGYSVSREKKESFPLTVTSAQKNPTAFYLCASRAHRQVEAFFGQGTRLTVV.

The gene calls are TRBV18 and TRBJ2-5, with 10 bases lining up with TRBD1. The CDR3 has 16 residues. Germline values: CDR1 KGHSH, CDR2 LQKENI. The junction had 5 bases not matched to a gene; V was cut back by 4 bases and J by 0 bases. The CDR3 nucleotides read TGTGCCAGCTCACTTAGGGGACAGGGGTACCAAGAGACCCAGTACTTC. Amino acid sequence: CASSLRGQGYQETQYF.

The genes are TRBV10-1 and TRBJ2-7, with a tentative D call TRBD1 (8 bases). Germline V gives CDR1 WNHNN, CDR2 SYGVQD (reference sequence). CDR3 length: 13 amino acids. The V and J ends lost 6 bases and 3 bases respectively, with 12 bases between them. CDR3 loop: CASRQGEGYEQYF. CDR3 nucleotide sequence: TGCGCCAGCAGACAGGGGGAGGGCTACGAGCAGTACTTC.

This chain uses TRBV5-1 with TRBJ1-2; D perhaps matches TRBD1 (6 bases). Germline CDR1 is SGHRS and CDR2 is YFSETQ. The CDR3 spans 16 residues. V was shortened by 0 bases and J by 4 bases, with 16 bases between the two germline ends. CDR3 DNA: TGCGCCAGCAGCTTGGGTGCAGGGGAGAATAGCTATGGCTACACCTTC. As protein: CASSLGAGENSYGYTF.

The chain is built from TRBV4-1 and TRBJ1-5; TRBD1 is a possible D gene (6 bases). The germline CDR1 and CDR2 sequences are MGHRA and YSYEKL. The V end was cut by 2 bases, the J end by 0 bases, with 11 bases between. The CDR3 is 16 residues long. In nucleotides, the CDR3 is TGCGCCAGCAGCCAACGGACAGTGGATAGCAATCAGCCCCAGCATTTT. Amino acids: CASSQRTVDSNQPQHF.

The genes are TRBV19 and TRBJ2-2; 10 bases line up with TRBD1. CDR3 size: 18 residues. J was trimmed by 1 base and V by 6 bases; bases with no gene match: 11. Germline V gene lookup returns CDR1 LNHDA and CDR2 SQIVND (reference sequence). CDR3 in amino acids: CASRIKAGDRGNTGELFF. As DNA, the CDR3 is TGTGCCAGTAGGATTAAGGCGGGGGACAGGGGGAACACCGGGGAGCTGTTTTTT.

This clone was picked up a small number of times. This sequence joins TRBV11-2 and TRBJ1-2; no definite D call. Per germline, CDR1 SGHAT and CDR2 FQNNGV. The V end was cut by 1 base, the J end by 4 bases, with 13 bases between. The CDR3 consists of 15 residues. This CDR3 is CASSLVEGRAYGYTF. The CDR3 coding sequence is TGTGCCAGCAGCTTAGTAGAGGGCCGGGCCTATGGCTACACCTTC.

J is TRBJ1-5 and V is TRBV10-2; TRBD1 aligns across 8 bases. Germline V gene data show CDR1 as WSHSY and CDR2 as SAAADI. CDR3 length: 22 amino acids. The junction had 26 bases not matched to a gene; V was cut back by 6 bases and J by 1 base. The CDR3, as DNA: TGCGCCAGCAGGATTCGGCATAACCCCGGGACAGGATCCTTTGAGAGCAATCAGCCCCAGCATTTT. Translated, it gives CASRIRHNPGTGSFESNQPQHF.